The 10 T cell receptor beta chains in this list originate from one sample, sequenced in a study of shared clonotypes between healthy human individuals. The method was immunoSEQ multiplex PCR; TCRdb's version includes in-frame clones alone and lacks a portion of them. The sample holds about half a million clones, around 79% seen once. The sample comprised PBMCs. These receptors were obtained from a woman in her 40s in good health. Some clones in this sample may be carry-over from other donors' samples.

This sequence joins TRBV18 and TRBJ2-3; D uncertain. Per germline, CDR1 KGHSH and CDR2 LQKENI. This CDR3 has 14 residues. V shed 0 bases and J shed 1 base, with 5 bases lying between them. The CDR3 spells CASSPPFGTDTQYF. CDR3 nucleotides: TGTGCCAGCTCACCACCTTTTGGCACAGATACGCAGTATTTT.

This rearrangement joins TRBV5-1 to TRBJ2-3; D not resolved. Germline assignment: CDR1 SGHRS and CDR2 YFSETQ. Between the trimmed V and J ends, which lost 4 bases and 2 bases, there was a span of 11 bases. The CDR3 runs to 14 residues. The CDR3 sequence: CASSPQPDTDTQYF. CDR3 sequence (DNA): TGCGCCAGCAGCCCTCAGCCAGACACAGATACGCAGTATTTT.

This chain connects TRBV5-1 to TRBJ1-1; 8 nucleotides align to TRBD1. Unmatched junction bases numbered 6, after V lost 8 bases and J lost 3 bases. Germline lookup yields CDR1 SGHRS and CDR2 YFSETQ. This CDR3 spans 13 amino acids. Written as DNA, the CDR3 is TGCGCCAGTTCGACAGGGGATGACACTGAAGCTTTCTTT. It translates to CASSTGDDTEAFF.

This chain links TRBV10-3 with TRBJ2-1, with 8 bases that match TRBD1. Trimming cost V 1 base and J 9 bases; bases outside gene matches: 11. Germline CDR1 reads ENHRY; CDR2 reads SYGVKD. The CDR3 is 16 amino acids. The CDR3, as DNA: TGTGCCATCAGTGAGTTACTGGACAGGGTTGGAGGTGAGCAGTTCTTC. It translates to CAISELLDRVGGEQFF.

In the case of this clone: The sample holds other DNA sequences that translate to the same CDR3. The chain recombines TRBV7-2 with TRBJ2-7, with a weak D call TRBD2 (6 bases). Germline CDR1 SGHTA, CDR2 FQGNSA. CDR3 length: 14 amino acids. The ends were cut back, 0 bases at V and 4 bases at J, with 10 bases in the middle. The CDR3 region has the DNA TGTGCCAGCAGCTTAGCGGGAGGTGTTTACGAGCAGTACTTC. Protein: CASSLAGGVYEQYF.

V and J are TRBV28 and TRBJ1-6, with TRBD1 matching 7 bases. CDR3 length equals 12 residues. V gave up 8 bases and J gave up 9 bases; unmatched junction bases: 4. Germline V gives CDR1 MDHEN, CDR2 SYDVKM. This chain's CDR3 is CASSTGFSPLHF. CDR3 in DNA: TGTGCCAGCTCGACAGGGTTTTCACCCCTCCACTTT.

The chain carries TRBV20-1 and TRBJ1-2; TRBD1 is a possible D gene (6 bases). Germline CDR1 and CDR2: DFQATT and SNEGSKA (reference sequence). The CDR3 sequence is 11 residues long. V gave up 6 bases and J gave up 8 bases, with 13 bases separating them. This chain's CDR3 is CSAREGGGYTF. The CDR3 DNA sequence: TGCAGTGCCCGAGAGGGGGGCGGCTACACCTTC.

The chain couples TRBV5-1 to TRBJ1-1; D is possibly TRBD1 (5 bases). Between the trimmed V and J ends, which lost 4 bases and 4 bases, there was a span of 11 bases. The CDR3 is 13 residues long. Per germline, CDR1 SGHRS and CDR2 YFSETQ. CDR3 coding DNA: TGCGCCAGCAGCCTCCAGGGTACCACTGAAGCTTTCTTT. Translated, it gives CASSLQGTTEAFF.

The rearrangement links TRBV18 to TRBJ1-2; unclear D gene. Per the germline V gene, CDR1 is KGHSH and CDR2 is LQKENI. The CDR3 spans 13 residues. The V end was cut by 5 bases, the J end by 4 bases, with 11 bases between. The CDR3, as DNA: TGTGCCAGCTCAAGCTCAGAGATCTATGGCTACACCTTC. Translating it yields CASSSSEIYGYTF. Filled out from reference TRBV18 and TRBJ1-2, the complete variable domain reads NAGVMQNPRHLVRRRGQEARLRCSPMKGHSHVYWYRQLPEEGLKFMVYLQKENIIDESGMPKERFSAEFPKEGPSILRIQQVVRGDSAAYFCASSSSEIYGYTFGSGTRLTVV.

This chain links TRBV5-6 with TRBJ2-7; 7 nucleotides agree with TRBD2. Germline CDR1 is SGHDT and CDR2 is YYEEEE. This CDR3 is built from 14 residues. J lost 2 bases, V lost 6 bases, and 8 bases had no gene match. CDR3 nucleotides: TGTGCCAGCATGTTGGGGGGGTGGCCCTACGAGCAGTACTTC. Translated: CASMLGGWPYEQYF. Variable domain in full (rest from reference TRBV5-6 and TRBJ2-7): DAGVTQSPTHLIKTRGQQVTLRCSPKSGHDTVSWYQQALGQGPQFIFQYYEEEERQRGNFPDRFSGHQFPNYSSELNVNALLLGDSALYLCASMLGGWPYEQYFGPGTRLTVT.